These 11 T cell receptor beta chains originate from one sample sequenced in a study of blood T cell repertoires in COVID-19. This table comes from immunoSEQ multiplex PCR, and its TCRdb copy is limited to in-frame clones, with some not included. Of 330,000 or so clones in the sample, 80% to 90% were seen once. Sequencing input: peripheral blood. The receptors stem from a man aged 25-45 years with COVID-19, enrolled during active disease.

The gene calls are TRBV30 and TRBJ2-1; 10 bases agree with TRBD1. The CDR3 is made up of 14 amino acids. Germline CDR1 is GTSNPN and CDR2 is SVGIG (reference sequence). V lost 7 bases and J lost 7; bases outside the gene matches: 10. The chain's CDR3 is CAFLRDRGGNEQFF. The CDR3 DNA reads TGTGCCTTCCTCCGGGACAGGGGCGGGAATGAGCAGTTCTTC.

CDR3 region: CASSQSGLAVHEQFF. CDR3 nucleotide sequence: TGTGCCAGCAGCCAAAGCGGACTAGCAGTTCATGAGCAGTTCTTC. The chain has TRBV3-1 (or the pseudogene TRBV3-2) and TRBJ2-1, with TRBD2 identical over 8 bases. J gave up 8 bases and V 2 bases, and 8 bases lay outside the gene matches. CDR1 is LGHDT, CDR2 YNNKEL, per germline (reference sequence). This CDR3 has 15 amino acids.

The chain couples TRBV5-1 to TRBJ2-3; 9 positions agree with TRBD1. The germline V gene has CDR1 SGHRS and CDR2 YFSETQ. V lost 9 bases, J lost 4 bases, and 12 bases stayed unmatched. The CDR3 is made up of 15 amino acids. The CDR3 protein is CATKEEGQGADTQYF. The CDR3 bases are TGCGCCACTAAGGAGGAGGGACAGGGCGCAGATACGCAGTATTTT.

This clone was seen a handful of times. The chain recombines TRBV15 with TRBJ1-1, with D tentatively TRBD1 (6 bases). V lost 0 bases and J 5 bases, leaving 10 bases between the germline ends. The germline CDR1 and CDR2 sequences are LNHNV and YYDKDF (reference sequence). The CDR3 is made up of 14 amino acids. As DNA, the CDR3 is TGTGCCACCAGCAGAGAGGGGGGGCAAACTGAAGCTTTCTTT. This translates into CATSREGGQTEAFF.

This rearrangement joins TRBV18 to TRBJ1-1; perhaps TRBD1 as D (5 bases). The CDR3 spans 14 residues. CDR1 KGHSH and CDR2 LQKENI come from the germline V gene. The V end was cut by 6 bases, the J end by 2 bases, with 13 bases between. CDR3 region: CASSPDTGNTEAFF. As DNA, the CDR3 is TGTGCCAGCTCTCCGGATACAGGTAACACTGAAGCTTTCTTT.

Only one count was recorded for this clone. The J gene is TRBJ2-7, the V gene TRBV12-3 or TRBV12-4; tentatively, D is TRBD1 (5 bases). The V and J ends lost 3 bases and 9 bases respectively, with 15 bases between them. The CDR3 is 13 amino acids. CDR3 DNA sequence: TGTGCCAGCAGTTTTCGCCAGGACCAGGGGCAGTACTTC. Translated: CASSFRQDQGQYF.

The rearrangement joins TRBV4-1 to TRBJ2-2; 9 bases match TRBD1. The CDR3 totals 16 residues. In germline, CDR1 is MGHRA, CDR2 YSYEKL. With 4 bases clipped from V and 7 bases from J, the junction kept 10 bases outside the gene matches. CDR3 DNA: TGCGCCAGCAGCCTCCGACCGGGACAGGGAGTCGGGGAGCTGTTTTTT. Residues: CASSLRPGQGVGELFF.

This chain uses TRBV14 with TRBJ2-3; D uncertain. This CDR3 contains 14 residues. V was pared by 1 base and J by 4 bases, with 9 bases between. Looked up from germline, CDR1 is SGHDN and CDR2 is FVKESK. CDR3 protein: CASSQGWASDTQYF. Written as DNA, the CDR3 is TGTGCCAGCAGCCAAGGTTGGGCCTCAGATACGCAGTATTTT.

This rearrangement joins TRBV7-2 to TRBJ1-2, with D perhaps matching TRBD1 (6 bases). V lost 4 bases and J lost 3, with 12 bases in between. The CDR3 sequence is 14 residues long. The V gene's germline CDR1 is SGHTA and CDR2 FQGNSA. The CDR3 is CASSSSTGYYGYTF. CDR3 bases: TGTGCCAGCAGCTCCTCGACAGGCTACTATGGCTACACCTTC.

This chain links TRBV24-1 with TRBJ2-1; D is unresolved. Trimming stripped 5 bases from V and 2 bases from J, with 12 bases between. This CDR3 region has 15 residues. Germline V lookup: CDR1 KGHDR, CDR2 SFDVKD. CDR3 DNA sequence: TGTGCCACCAGTGGCCTGGAGAGTACCTACAATGAGCAGTTCTTC. It translates to CATSGLESTYNEQFF.

The chain is built from TRBV11-2 and TRBJ1-2; weak D call: TRBD1 (6 bases). Trimming removed 4 bases from V and 1 base from J, with 25 bases in between. The CDR3 spans 19 residues. Germline V CDR1 and CDR2: SGHAT, FQNNGV. CDR3 sequence reads: CASSSAQGPENLLNYGYTF. The CDR3 DNA follows: TGTGCCAGCAGCTCAGCACAGGGACCGGAAAACCTCCTTAACTATGGCTACACCTTC.